The 2 T cell receptor beta chains below were found in one sample sequenced in a study of identifying expanded T cells in peripheral blood. TCRdb's table, derived via immunoSEQ multiplex PCR, lists solely in-frame clones and lacks some. The table has under 70,000 clones, around 87% seen once. Sequencing input: blood. These receptors originate from a person between 18 and 69 years old in good health.

The CDR3, as DNA: TGTGCCAGTAGTATTCACCAGGGTTATAGGCAGCCCCAGCATTTT. Encoded protein: CASSIHQGYRQPQHF. The rearrangement joins TRBV19 to TRBJ1-5, with D possibly being TRBD1 (5 bases). The V end lost 3 bases, the J end lost 7 bases, and 16 bases lay between the germline ends. The CDR3 loop spans 15 amino acids. In germline, CDR1 is LNHDA, CDR2 SQIVND (reference sequence). Using reference TRBV19 and TRBJ1-5 for the parts outside the CDR3, the full variable domain is DGGITQSPKYLFRKEGQNVTLSCEQNLNHDAMYWYRQDPGQGLRLIYYSQIVNDFQKGDIAEGYSVSREKKESFPLTVTSAQKNPTAFYLCASSIHQGYRQPQHFGDGTRLSIL.

The chain links TRBV4-2 to TRBJ1-2; 8 nucleotides agree with TRBD1. This CDR3 has 15 residues. From germline, CDR1 is LGHNA and CDR2 YNFKEQ. V shed 4 bases, J shed 3 bases, and the junction held 7 bases outside the gene matches. As DNA, the CDR3 is TGTGCCAGCAGCCTAAATAGACAGGGGTACTATGGCTACACCTTC. Translated: CASSLNRQGYYGYTF.